Listed below are T cell receptor beta chains from one sample, sequenced in a study of blood T cell repertoires in COVID-19. Sequencing was performed with immunoSEQ multiplex PCR; in TCRdb, only in-frame clones are kept and a portion is missing. The repertoire includes some 61,000 clones, 80% to 90% of them detected once, and about 1.6% sits in the top ten. Sequenced material: peripheral blood. These TCRs come from a man between 60 and 75 years old with acute or convalescent COVID-19. Each CDR3 is given without its conserved first and last residue. Clone size is given for some rows only: seen once, a few or many times, or a class if the clone is expanded.

abundance	v_gene	j_gene	CDR3aa
.	TRBV11-3	TRBJ2-1	ASSLDHSPNNEQF
.	TRBV5-1	TRBJ1-4	ASSLASPGGEKLF
.	TRBV19	TRBJ2-4	ASSKGALGRNIQY
.	TRBV6-1	TRBJ2-7	ASSEQGGWEQY
.	TRBV4-1	TRBJ1-1	ASSQDQGDRDGTEAF
.	TRBV7-3	TRBJ1-2	ASSAGTGNYGYT
.	TRBV28	TRBJ1-1	ASSLGTGTNTEAF
.	TRBV12-3/TRBV12-4	TRBJ1-2	ASRSGGAYGYT
.	TRBV19	TRBJ1-6	ASSRTSSYNSPLH
once	TRBV3-1/TRBV3-2	TRBJ1-6	ASSHRTDNSPLH
.	TRBV5-1	TRBJ2-2	ASSLYAGGDTGELF
.	TRBV6-5	TRBJ2-7	ASSRDRGDEQY
.	TRBV6-5	TRBJ1-4	AVAGVINEKLF
.	TRBV2	TRBJ1-2	ASRGTGYYGYT
.	TRBV6-5	TRBJ1-3	ASSYTGQTGNTIY
.	TRBV2	TRBJ1-5	ASRYAGGDQPQH
.	TRBV5-4	TRBJ1-2	ASSLAQAYGYT
.	TRBV6-5	TRBJ2-7	ASSRTGASSYEQY
.	TRBV30	TRBJ2-1	AWAGTREQF
.	TRBV10-3	TRBJ1-6	AISDSLWEQVPPLH
.	TRBV11-2	TRBJ2-3	ASSLVVGRDTQY
.	TRBV6-6	TRBJ2-7	ASSGPGSYEQY
.	TRBV6-5	TRBJ1-3	ASSWRAGNTIY
.	TRBV30	TRBJ1-1	AWRTGDRGTEAF
.	TRBV18	TRBJ2-5	ASSLLMEETQY
.	TRBV19	TRBJ2-7	ASSTGRDRDYEQY
.	TRBV30	TRBJ1-4	ALTRGGEKLF
.	TRBV27	TRBJ2-7	ASSLDSYEQY
.	TRBV9	TRBJ2-3	ASSVVAGDGVLRTDTQY
.	TRBV7-2	TRBJ1-1	ASSLVARGQNLEAF
.	TRBV5-1	TRBJ2-3	ASSVLEVTDTQY
.	TRBV10-3	TRBJ1-1	AISGEGRPF
.	TRBV20-1	TRBJ2-3	SASPTGY
.	TRBV30	TRBJ1-1	AASDTLEAF
.	TRBV5-1	TRBJ1-1	ASSGDDGGTEAF
.	TRBV7-9	TRBJ1-1	ASSFHLGGTEAF
few	TRBV6-4	TRBJ2-1	ASSGQGGLGEQF
.	TRBV10-3	TRBJ2-2	AISESTGGGTGELF
.	TRBV10-2	TRBJ1-5	ASSESVQYSNQPQH
.	TRBV4-2	TRBJ1-2	ASSQDLGQDYGYT
.	TRBV2	TRBJ2-7	ASTAGGWYEQY
.	TRBV5-4	TRBJ1-3	ASSPSPGTGASGNTIY
.	TRBV9	TRBJ1-1	ASSGVQGWIGEAF
.	TRBV5-6	TRBJ2-7	ASSLTPTASYEQY
.	TRBV21-1	TRBJ1-1	ASTARTGVCYTEAF
.	TRBV5-4	TRBJ2-7	ASSRPSGGPSYEQY
.	TRBV5-6	TRBJ2-7	ASSLTPGQLPYEQY